Listed below are T cell receptor beta chains from one sample, sequenced in a study of blood T cell repertoires in COVID-19. The method was immunoSEQ multiplex PCR; TCRdb's version includes in-frame clones alone and lacks a portion of them. The table includes about 400,000 clones, roughly 90% detected once. The sample comprised PBMCs or T cells enriched from blood (not recorded which). The receptors stem from a woman aged 25 to 39 who had recovered from COVID-19. Each CDR3 is given with its conserved first and last residue. Fields, in order: D gene, J gene, V gene, CDR3 DNA, CDR3 protein. A D gene is named only where the DNA matches it firmly.

d_call: -
j_call: TRBJ2-7
v_call: TRBV9
cdr3_nt: TGTGCCAGCAGCGTAGGGTACAGGGAAGACTCCTACGAGCAGTACTTC
cdr3_aa: CASSVGYREDSYEQYF

d_call: -
j_call: TRBJ2-5
v_call: TRBV21-1
cdr3_nt: TGTGCCAGGCAGGGGGGCCATTTCGAGACCCAGTACTTC
cdr3_aa: CARQGGHFETQYF

d_call: -
j_call: TRBJ1-3
v_call: TRBV27
cdr3_nt: TGTGCCAGCAGTTCTCTCTCTGGAAACACCATATATTTT
cdr3_aa: CASSSLSGNTIYF

d_call: -
j_call: TRBJ2-2
v_call: TRBV15
cdr3_nt: TGTGCCACCACCCAGTCTGACACCGGGGAGCTGTTTTTT
cdr3_aa: CATTQSDTGELFF

d_call: -
j_call: TRBJ2-1
v_call: TRBV25-1
cdr3_nt: TGTGCCAGTATGCCCGGCGGGGTCTACAATGAGCAGTTCTTC
cdr3_aa: CASMPGGVYNEQFF

d_call: TRBD1
j_call: TRBJ1-6
v_call: TRBV6-2/TRBV6-3
cdr3_nt: TGTGCCAGCAGTCCCGGGACAGGGAATGATTCACCCCTCCACTTT
cdr3_aa: CASSPGTGNDSPLHF

d_call: -
j_call: TRBJ2-7
v_call: TRBV5-6
cdr3_nt: TGTGCCAGCAGCCACCAGGGCTACGAGCAGTACTTC
cdr3_aa: CASSHQGYEQYF

d_call: TRBD1
j_call: TRBJ2-1
v_call: TRBV7-9
cdr3_nt: TGTGCCAGCAGACGGACAGGGCGCTTCTCCTACAATGAGCAGTTCTTC
cdr3_aa: CASRRTGRFSYNEQFF

d_call: TRBD2
j_call: TRBJ2-5
v_call: TRBV6-5
cdr3_nt: TGTGCCAGCAGACTGGAAGCGGGAGGGGGGTCGGCCCAGTACTTC
cdr3_aa: CASRLEAGGGSAQYF

d_call: TRBD1
j_call: TRBJ1-6
v_call: TRBV3-1/TRBV3-2
cdr3_nt: TGTGCCAGCAGCCAAGGGACAGGCTCGAACTCACCCCTCCACTTT
cdr3_aa: CASSQGTGSNSPLHF

d_call: TRBD2
j_call: TRBJ2-7
v_call: TRBV15
cdr3_nt: TGTGCCACCAGCAGAGGGACTAGCAGCTCCTACGAGCAGTACTTC
cdr3_aa: CATSRGTSSSYEQYF

d_call: -
j_call: TRBJ1-1
v_call: TRBV28
cdr3_nt: TGTGCCAGCAGTTCCCGAGGGTCAGCTTTCTTT
cdr3_aa: CASSSRGSAFF